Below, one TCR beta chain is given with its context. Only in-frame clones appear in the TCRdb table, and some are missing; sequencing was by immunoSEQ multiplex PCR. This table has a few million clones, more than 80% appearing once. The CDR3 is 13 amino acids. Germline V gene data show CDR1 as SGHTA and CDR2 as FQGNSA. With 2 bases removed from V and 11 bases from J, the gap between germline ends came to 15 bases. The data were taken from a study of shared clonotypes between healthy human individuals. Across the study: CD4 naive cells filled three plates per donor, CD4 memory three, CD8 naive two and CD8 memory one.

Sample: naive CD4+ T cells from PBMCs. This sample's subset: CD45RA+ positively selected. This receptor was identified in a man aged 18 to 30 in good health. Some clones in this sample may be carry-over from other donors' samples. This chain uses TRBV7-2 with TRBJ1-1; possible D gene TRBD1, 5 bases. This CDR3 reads CASSLQGRRVAFF. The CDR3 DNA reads TGTGCCAGCAGCTTACAGGGCCGCCGGGTGGCTTTCTTT.